This T cell receptor (beta chain) was observed in a study of cytotoxic CD8 clonotypes in ibrutinib-treated CLL. Sequencing was performed with immunoSEQ multiplex PCR; in TCRdb, only in-frame clones are kept and a portion is missing. In the table there are under 200,000 clones, roughly 80% of which are singletons. Genomic DNA in a quantity of about 2.1 micrograms was derived from cryopreserved PBMCs for TCR beta libraries. V was clipped by 8 bases and J by 2 bases; unmatched bases: 3. In germline, CDR1 is SGHTA, CDR2 FQGTGA. The length of the CDR3 is 14 residues. This receptor was obtained from a human donor with chronic lymphocytic leukemia. The J gene is TRBJ2-6, the V gene TRBV7-3; 7 bases agree with TRBD1. The sample in question was PBMCs, obtained after 24 months of ibrutinib treatment. As DNA, the CDR3 is TGTGCCAGCGGAACAGGGGCTGGGGCCAACGTCCTGACTTTC. Its protein is CASGTGAGANVLTF.